The 22 T cell receptor beta chains below all came from one sample that was sequenced in a study of blood T cells in healthy people across ages. It was with a sample-barcoded 5' primer and a J-beta primer mix that a second PCR of about 7 to 12 cycles was run. One entry per CDR3 protein, called by TCRdb with MiXCR from the 5' RACE reads. The sample consists of around 690,000 distinct CDR3 sequences, 58% of them appearing once. Material: blood. Receptors were obtained from a man in his 60s in good health.

The chain recombines TRBV27 with TRBJ1-5, with D unclear. Germline-derived CDR1 and CDR2 are MNHEY and SMNVEV (reference sequence). Trimming shortened V by 2 bases and J by 1 base, and 9 bases separated the two germline ends. CDR3 size: 15 residues. The CDR3 spells CASSLMGFSNQPQHF. The CDR3 DNA reads TGTGCCAGCAGTTTAATGGGGTTCAGCAATCAGCCCCAGCATTTT.

This chain links TRBV10-3 with TRBJ2-3, with 8 bases identical to TRBD1. The ends lost 6 bases at V and 2 bases at J; junction bases unmatched: 4. The germline V gene encodes CDR1 ENHRY and CDR2 SYGVKD. CDR3 size: 14 residues. The chain's CDR3 is CAIRGDRSTDTQYF. CDR3 nucleotides: TGTGCCATCAGGGGGGACAGGTCCACAGATACGCAGTATTTT.

The chain uses TRBV4-1 and TRBJ2-5, with D maybe TRBD1 (6 bases). With 2 bases removed from V and 2 bases from J, the gap between germline ends came to 21 bases. Germline V lookup: CDR1 MGHRA, CDR2 YSYEKL. This CDR3 region has 18 residues. Written as DNA, the CDR3 is TGCGCCAGCAGCCAACCAGGGGCTTCTGATGGACGGCAAGAGACCCAGTACTTC. Translated: CASSQPGASDGRQETQYF.

The chain links TRBV20-1 to TRBJ2-5, with 8 positions matching TRBD2. The CDR3 sequence is 12 residues long. V shed 8 bases and J 4 bases; nucleotides not matched to a gene: 6. The germline V gene has CDR1 DFQATT and CDR2 SNEGSKA (reference sequence). The CDR3 is CSTGGQGETQYF. The CDR3 region has the DNA TGCAGTACGGGGGGGCAAGGAGAGACCCAGTACTTC.

This clonotype was seen a few times. This chain connects TRBV5-1 to TRBJ2-1; unclear D gene. This CDR3 contains 14 residues. Per germline, CDR1 SGHRS and CDR2 YFSETQ. V was clipped by 0 bases and J by 8 bases, with 12 bases between them. The CDR3, as DNA: TGCGCCAGCAGCTTGGGCCAGCCCTCCGATGAGCAGTTCTTC. Translated, it gives CASSLGQPSDEQFF.

The genes are TRBV6-2 or TRBV6-3 and TRBJ2-7, with no clear D. The CDR3 sequence is 13 residues long. The V end was cut by 6 bases, the J end by 3 bases, with 12 bases between. Germline lookup yields CDR1 MNHEY and CDR2 SVGEGT. CDR3 sequence: CASSVERFYEQYF. For the CDR3, the DNA is TGTGCCAGCAGCGTGGAACGGTTCTACGAGCAGTACTTC.

The CDR3 coding sequence is TGTGCCAGCAGTTCCGCATCTCTAGCAGAGCAGTTCTTC. Its protein product is CASSSASLAEQFF. The rearrangement links TRBV28 to TRBJ2-1; weak D call: TRBD2 (5 bases). Germline V CDR1 and CDR2: MDHEN, SYDVKM. This CDR3 has 13 residues. V shed 4 bases and J shed 10 bases, with 14 bases lying between them. The variable domain in full, with the rest retrieved from reference TRBV28 and TRBJ2-1, is DVKVTQSSRYLVKRTGEKVFLECVQDMDHENMFWYRQDPGLGLRLIYFSYDVKMKEKGDIPEGYSVSREKKERFSLILESASTNQTSMYLCASSSASLAEQFFGPGTRLTVL.

This clonotype has just a few counts. This chain joins TRBV29-1 and TRBJ2-3; 9 nucleotides align to TRBD1. There are 13 residues in the CDR3. V gave up 7 bases and J gave up 3 bases; unmatched junction bases: 5. Germline V gives CDR1 SQVTM, CDR2 ANQGSEA. Written as DNA, the CDR3 is TGCAGCGCTGAGGACAGGGGAACAGATACGCAGTATTTT. Encoded protein: CSAEDRGTDTQYF.

V gene TRBV20-1 combines with J gene TRBJ1-4; TRBD1 is a possible D gene (6 bases). Trimming took 1 base from V and 0 from J, leaving 12 bases between them. Germline V CDR1 and CDR2: DFQATT, SNEGSKA (reference sequence). This CDR3 region has 16 residues. In nucleotides, the CDR3 is TGCAGTGCTAGAGGGGGGGCAGGGGCAACTAATGAAAAACTGTTTTTT. Amino acid sequence: CSARGGAGATNEKLFF.

The chain recombines TRBV28 with TRBJ2-6; TRBD1 aligns across 8 bases. V shed 3 bases, J shed 2 bases, and the junction held 3 bases outside the gene matches. CDR1 is MDHEN, CDR2 SYDVKM, per germline. This CDR3 is 16 amino acids long. The CDR3 region is CASSLSDRAGANVLTF. The CDR3 region has the DNA TGTGCCAGCAGTTTGTCGGACAGGGCTGGGGCCAACGTCCTGACTTTC.

This clonotype was observed a few times. This chain joins TRBV4-1 and TRBJ1-5, with TRBD1 identical over 7 bases. The CDR3 has 14 amino acids. Germline assignment: CDR1 MGHRA and CDR2 YSYEKL. The V and J ends lost 4 bases and 5 bases, in that order; junction bases with no gene match: 5. The CDR3 here is CASSPDREHQPQHF. CDR3 sequence (DNA): TGCGCCAGCAGCCCAGACAGGGAGCATCAGCCCCAGCATTTT.

The chain's CDR3 is CASSLNTHGSPLHF. In DNA, the CDR3 is TGTGCCAGCAGTTTGAATACCCACGGATCACCCCTCCACTTT. The chain joins TRBV12-3 or TRBV12-4 to TRBJ1-6; the D is unclear. V lost 3 bases, J lost 10 bases, and 13 bases lay in between. The CDR3 contains 14 residues.

The chain joins TRBV28 to TRBJ2-1; TRBD2 is a possible D gene (6 bases). V gave up 3 bases and J gave up 6 bases, with 12 bases separating them. Germline V gives CDR1 MDHEN, CDR2 SYDVKM. The CDR3 consists of 14 residues. The DNA of the CDR3 is TGTGCCAGCAGTTTCCCCGCGGGGACCAATGAGCAGTTCTTC. This sequence encodes CASSFPAGTNEQFF.

The chain joins TRBV5-5 to TRBJ2-3; possible D gene TRBD1, 5 bases. The CDR3 has 12 amino acids. The germline gives CDR1 SGHKS, CDR2 YYEKEE (reference sequence). V was cut by 7 bases and J by 2 bases, with 8 bases left in between. CDR3 nucleotide sequence: TGTGCCAGCCCAGGGATCACAGATACGCAGTATTTT. Translation: CASPGITDTQYF.

V gene TRBV25-1 combines with J gene TRBJ1-2, with 7 nucleotides matching TRBD1. J lost 5 bases, V lost 6 bases, and 12 bases had no gene match. Germline V CDR1 and CDR2: MGHDK, SYGVNS. This CDR3 is built from 15 residues. This CDR3 is CASREGGRFGYGYTF. The CDR3 nucleotides are TGTGCCAGCAGAGAAGGGGGCAGGTTTGGGTATGGCTACACCTTC.

V is TRBV6-1 and J is TRBJ2-1; D call uncertain. CDR1 and CDR2 (germline): MNHNS, SASEGT. Between the trimmed V and J ends, which lost 7 bases and 8 bases, there was a span of 18 bases. The length of the CDR3 is 14 residues. The CDR3 here is CASNSQVRADEQFF. The CDR3 DNA is TGTGCCAGCAATAGTCAGGTTCGTGCTGATGAGCAGTTCTTC.

The chain has TRBV9 and TRBJ2-7, with 8 bases fitting TRBD1. Germline V gene sequence: CDR1 SGDLS, CDR2 YYNGEE. Trimming cost V 0 bases and J 1 base; bases outside gene matches: 3. The CDR3 covers 15 residues. CDR3 bases: TGTGCCAGCAGCGTAGCCGACAGGGGTTCCTACGAGCAGTACTTC. Translation gives CASSVADRGSYEQYF.

The chain joins TRBV14 to TRBJ2-3; either TRBD1 or TRBD2 may fit D (5 bases each). Germline CDR1 and CDR2: SGHDN and FVKESK. The CDR3 has 15 residues. V shed 0 bases and J shed 1 base, with 8 bases lying between them. DNA for the CDR3: TGTGCCAGCAGCCAAGAAAGGGACGGCACAGATACGCAGTATTTT. Its protein product is CASSQERDGTDTQYF.

The V gene is TRBV5-1, the J gene TRBJ2-1, with 7 bases fitting TRBD1. V shed 4 bases and J 2 bases; nucleotides not matched to a gene: 6. Germline CDR1 SGHRS, CDR2 YFSETQ. There are 15 residues in the CDR3. The CDR3 loop is CASSPEGATYNEQFF. CDR3 in DNA: TGCGCCAGCAGCCCCGAGGGGGCAACCTACAATGAGCAGTTCTTC. Complete variable domain (other parts from reference TRBV5-1 and TRBJ2-1): KAGVTQTPRYLIKTRGQQVTLSCSPISGHRSVSWYQQTPGQGLQFLFEYFSETQRNKGNFPGRFSGRQFSNSRSEMNVSTLELGDSALYLCASSPEGATYNEQFFGPGTRLTVL.

This chain joins TRBV6-2 or TRBV6-3 and TRBJ1-4, with 10 nucleotides matching TRBD1. Germline CDR1 and CDR2: MNHEY and SVGEGT. V lost 5 bases and J lost 8; bases outside the gene matches: 8. CDR3 length: 15 residues. The CDR3 sequence: CASSRQTGGQEKLFF. CDR3 in DNA: TGTGCCAGCAGTCGCCAGACAGGGGGCCAAGAAAAACTGTTTTTT.

V is TRBV20-1 and J is TRBJ2-7, with D possibly matching TRBD2 (5 bases). Germline CDR1 and CDR2: DFQATT and SNEGSKA (reference sequence). V shed 0 bases and J shed 1 base, with 13 bases lying between them. The CDR3 consists of 15 residues. The CDR3 loop reads CSARDFGVSSYEQYF. Here the CDR3 DNA reads TGCAGTGCTAGAGATTTCGGGGTGTCTTCCTACGAGCAGTACTTC.

The chain joins TRBV10-2 to TRBJ1-6, with 7 bases fitting TRBD1. The V and J ends lost 10 bases and 4 bases, in that order; junction bases with no gene match: 16. CDR1 is WSHSY, CDR2 SAAADI, per germline. The CDR3 sequence is 17 residues long. CDR3 nucleotide sequence: TGCGCCACCGACGCCGCCGAGACAGGGAATTATAATTCACCCCTCCACTTT. Its translation is CATDAAETGNYNSPLHF.